These T cell receptor beta chains were read from a single sample in a study of blood T cell repertoires in COVID-19. Sequencing used immunoSEQ multiplex PCR; TCRdb keeps in-frame clones, though not all of them. The sample holds more than 110,000 clones; roughly 90% are singletons and the top ten take about 4.5%. The sample taken for sequencing was PBMCs or T cells enriched from blood (not recorded which). Receptors were obtained from a man aged 50 or older who had recovered from COVID-19. Each CDR3 is given with its conserved first and last residue. D genes are given only for firm matches. For some rows the clone size is stated as once, few or many, or as a class when expanded; others skip it.

14	TRBV18	.	TRBJ2-7	.	CASSPPGSSYEQYF	TGTGCCAGCTCACCACCGGGCAGCTCCTACGAGCAGTACTTC
14	TRBV19	once	TRBJ1-3	.	CASSPWTAGNTIYF	TGTGCCAGTAGTCCATGGACTGCTGGAAACACCATATATTTT
14	TRBV5-1	.	TRBJ2-5	TRBD1	CASSGGQGSETQYF	TGCGCCAGCAGCGGGGGACAGGGTTCAGAGACCCAGTACTTC
16	TRBV7-2	.	TRBJ2-5	.	CASSSPDLTNQETQYF	TGTGCCAGCAGCTCCCCCGACCTAACTAACCAAGAGACCCAGTACTTC
17	TRBV19	.	TRBJ1-2	.	CASNPGQIPGWGDGYTF	TGTGCCAGCAATCCGGGTCAAATTCCCGGGTGGGGGGATGGCTACACCTTC
17	TRBV18	.	TRBJ1-1	TRBD1	CASSPSRDRAVNTEAFF	TGTGCCAGCTCACCTAGCCGGGACAGGGCGGTGAACACTGAAGCTTTCTTT
16	TRBV14	.	TRBJ1-4	TRBD1	CASSQNRGITNEKLFF	TGTGCCAGCAGCCAAAACAGGGGCATAACGAATGAAAAACTGTTTTTT
15	TRBV4-3	.	TRBJ1-5	.	CASSQDYQGWQPQHF	TGCGCCAGCAGCCAAGATTATCAGGGATGGCAGCCCCAGCATTTT
16	TRBV6-5	.	TRBJ1-2	.	CASSYGVGVANYGYTF	TGTGCCAGCAGTTACGGGGTAGGGGTAGCCAACTATGGCTACACCTTC
12	TRBV25-1	.	TRBJ1-2	.	CASSEGRYGYTF	TGTGCCAGCAGTGAGGGGCGTTATGGCTACACCTTC
14	TRBV7-9	.	TRBJ1-6	TRBD1	CASSGDRVDSPLHF	TGTGCCAGCAGCGGAGACAGGGTTGATTCACCCCTCCACTTT
16	TRBV6-5	.	TRBJ1-2	TRBD1	CASSYSIAGGTSGYTF	TGTGCCAGCAGTTACTCGATTGCAGGGGGAACTTCCGGCTACACCTTC
15	TRBV6-5	.	TRBJ2-1	TRBD2	CASSLRGGHYNEQFF	TGTGCCAGCAGCCTCCGGGGAGGGCATTACAATGAGCAGTTCTTC
15	TRBV18	.	TRBJ2-1	TRBD2	CASSPSLAGGYEQFF	TGTGCCAGCTCACCGAGTCTAGCGGGGGGATATGAGCAGTTCTTC
14	TRBV18	.	TRBJ1-6	TRBD1	CASCDRGGNSPLHF	TGTGCCAGCTGCGACAGGGGTGGCAATTCACCCCTCCACTTT
17	TRBV18	once	TRBJ1-2	.	CASSPSGSSWSYYGYTF	TGTGCCAGCTCACCCTCCGGGTCTTCCTGGTCTTACTATGGCTACACCTTC
14	TRBV27	once	TRBJ1-1	.	CASSLLGLYTEAFF	TGTGCCAGCAGTTTATTGGGCCTGTACACTGAAGCTTTCTTT
17	TRBV4-1	.	TRBJ2-2	.	CASSPRPLGSNTGELFF	TGCGCCAGCAGCCCGAGACCCCTTGGGAGCAACACCGGGGAGCTGTTTTTT
15	TRBV7-2	.	TRBJ1-1	TRBD1	CASRQGAVYLTEAFF	TGTGCCAGCAGACAGGGGGCCGTGTATCTGACTGAAGCTTTCTTT
13	TRBV13	.	TRBJ1-5	TRBD1	CASSRDRDQPQHF	TGTGCCAGCAGCCGAGACAGGGATCAGCCCCAGCATTTT
13	TRBV7-3	.	TRBJ1-6	TRBD1	CASSSGGNSPLHF	TGTGCCAGCAGTTCAGGGGGTAATTCACCCCTCCACTTT